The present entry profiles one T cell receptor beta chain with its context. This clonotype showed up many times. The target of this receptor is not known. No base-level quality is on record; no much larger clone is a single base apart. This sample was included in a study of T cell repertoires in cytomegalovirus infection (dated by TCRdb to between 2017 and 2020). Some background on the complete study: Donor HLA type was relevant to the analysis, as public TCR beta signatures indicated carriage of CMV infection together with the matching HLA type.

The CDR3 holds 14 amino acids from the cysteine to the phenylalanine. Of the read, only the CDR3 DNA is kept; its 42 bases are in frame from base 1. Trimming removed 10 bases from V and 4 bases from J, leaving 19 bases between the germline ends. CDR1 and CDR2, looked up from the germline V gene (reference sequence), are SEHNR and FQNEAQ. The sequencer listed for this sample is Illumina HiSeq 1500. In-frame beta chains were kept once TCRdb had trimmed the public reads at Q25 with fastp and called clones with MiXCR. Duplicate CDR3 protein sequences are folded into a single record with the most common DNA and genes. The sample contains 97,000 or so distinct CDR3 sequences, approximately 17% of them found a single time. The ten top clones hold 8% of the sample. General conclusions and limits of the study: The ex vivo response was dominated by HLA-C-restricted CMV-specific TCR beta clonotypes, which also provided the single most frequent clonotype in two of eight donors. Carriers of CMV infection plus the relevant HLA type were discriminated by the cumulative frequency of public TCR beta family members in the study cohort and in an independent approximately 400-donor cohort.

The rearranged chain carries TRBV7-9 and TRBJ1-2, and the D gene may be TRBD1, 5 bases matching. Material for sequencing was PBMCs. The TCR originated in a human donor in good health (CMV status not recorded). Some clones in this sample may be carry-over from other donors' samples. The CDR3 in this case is CATTGGDPGYGYTF. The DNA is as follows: TGTGCCACTACGGGGGGGGACCCGGGCTATGGCTACACCTTC.